The clone carrying this TCR beta chain was seen once. Its antigen is as yet unknown. CDR3 length: 15 residues. Trimming removed 7 bases from V and 7 bases from J, with 19 bases in between. The record originates from a study of blood T cells in healthy people across ages. Whole-study context: There was about one barcoded beta molecule captured by template switching per two T cells.

Primed by a sample-barcoded 5' primer and a J-beta primer mix, a second PCR proceeded for about 6 to 11 cycles. TCRdb reprocessed the 5' RACE reads via MiXCR and lists one record per CDR3 protein. The data show around 1,700,000 distinct CDR3 sequences, with roughly 27% seen just once and about 8% held by the top ten. Findings of the study overall: Per million T cells, TCR beta diversity dropped about linearly as age rose. Researchers said unsorted PBMCs prevented a conclusive naive versus antigen-experienced comparison. In these data, TCR beta diversity tracked strongly with naive T cell percentage.

The rearrangement joins TRBV12-3 or TRBV12-4 to TRBJ2-2; TRBD1 is a possible D gene (5 bases). The clonotype comes from a woman aged 25 to 39 in good health. Sequenced input: blood. CDR3 protein: CASTPDRSSYGELFF. CDR3 in DNA: TGTGCCAGCACTCCAGACAGATCGTCCTACGGGGAGCTGTTTTTT.